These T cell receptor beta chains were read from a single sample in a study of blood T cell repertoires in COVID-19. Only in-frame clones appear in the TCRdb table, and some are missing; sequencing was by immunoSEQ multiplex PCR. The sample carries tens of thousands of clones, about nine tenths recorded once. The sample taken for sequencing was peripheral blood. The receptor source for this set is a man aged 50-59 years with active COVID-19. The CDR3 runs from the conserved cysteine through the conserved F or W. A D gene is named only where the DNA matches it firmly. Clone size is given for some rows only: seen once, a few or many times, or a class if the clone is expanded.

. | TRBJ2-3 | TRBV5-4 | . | CASSLEQADTQYF | TGTGCCAGCAGCTTGGAACAGGCAGATACGCAGTATTTT
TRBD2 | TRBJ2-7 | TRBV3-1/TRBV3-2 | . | CASSPRGGSEQYF | TGTGCCAGCAGCCCTCGGGGGGGATCCGAGCAGTACTTC
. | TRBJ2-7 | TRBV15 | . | CATSRGIREGVPYEQYF | TGTGCCACCAGCAGAGGCATACGGGAAGGAGTGCCCTACGAGCAGTACTTC
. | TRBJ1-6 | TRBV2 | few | CASSEDPEGPLHF | TGTGCCAGCAGTGAGGACCCGGAGGGGCCCCTCCACTTT
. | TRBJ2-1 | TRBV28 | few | CASSRSEQFF | TGTGCCAGCAGTAGGAGTGAGCAGTTCTTC
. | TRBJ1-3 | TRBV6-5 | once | CASSLGVGNTIYF | TGTGCCAGCAGTCTCGGGGTCGGAAACACCATATATTTT
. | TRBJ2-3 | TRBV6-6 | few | CASSRDSTDTQYF | TGTGCCAGCAGCCGGGATAGCACAGATACGCAGTATTTT
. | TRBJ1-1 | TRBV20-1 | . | CSASIKGVGDTEAFF | TGCAGTGCTAGTATAAAGGGCGTCGGGGACACTGAAGCTTTCTTT
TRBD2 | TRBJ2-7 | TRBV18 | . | CASSPISGTAYEQYF | TGTGCCAGCTCACCAATTAGCGGGACCGCCTACGAGCAGTACTTC
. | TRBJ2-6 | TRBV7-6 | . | CASSLGYSGANVLTF | TGTGCCAGCAGCTTAGGTTACTCTGGGGCCAACGTCCTGACTTTC
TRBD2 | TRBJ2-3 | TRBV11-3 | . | CASSFSGTDTQYF | TGTGCCAGCAGCTTCAGCGGGACGGATACGCAGTATTTT
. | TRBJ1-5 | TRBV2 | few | CASLAGEYQPQHF | TGTGCCAGCCTTGCAGGGGAATATCAGCCCCAGCATTTT
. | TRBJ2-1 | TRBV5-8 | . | CASTKTPYNEQFF | TGTGCCAGCACCAAGACTCCCTACAATGAGCAGTTCTTC
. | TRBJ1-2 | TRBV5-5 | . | CASSVPGYGYTF | TGTGCCAGCAGCGTACCCGGCTATGGCTACACCTTC
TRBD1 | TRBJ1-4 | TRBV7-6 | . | CASSLSGGNNEKLFF | TGTGCCAGCAGCTTATCAGGGGGCAATAATGAAAAACTGTTTTTT
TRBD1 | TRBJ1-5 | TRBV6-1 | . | CASSDNRGSDQPQHF | TGTGCCAGCAGTGATAACAGGGGGTCAGATCAGCCCCAGCATTTT
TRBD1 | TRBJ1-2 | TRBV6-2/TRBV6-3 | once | CASSFRTGGLYGYTF | TGTGCCAGCAGTTTTCGGACAGGGGGCCTCTATGGCTACACCTTC
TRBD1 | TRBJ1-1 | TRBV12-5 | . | CASGQGARTEAFF | TGTGCTAGTGGACAGGGGGCTCGGACTGAAGCTTTCTTT
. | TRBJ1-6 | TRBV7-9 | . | CASSWANSPLHF | TGTGCCAGCAGCTGGGCTAATTCACCCCTCCACTTT
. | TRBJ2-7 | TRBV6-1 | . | CASSEDRQVSSYEQYF | TGTGCCAGCAGTGAAGATCGACAGGTTAGCTCCTACGAGCAGTACTTC